One and the same sample provided the 3 T cell receptor beta chains below, sequenced in a study of T-cell memory formation after mild COVID-19 (dated by TCRdb to the early 2020s). The library relied on 5' RACE. Sequenced on an Illumina NovaSeq 6000. TCRdb reworked the public reads: Q25 trimming with fastp, MiXCR clone assembly, productive beta chains retained. Duplicate CDR3 protein sequences are folded into a single record with the most common DNA and genes. The sample contains about 290,000 distinct CDR3 sequences, approximately 16% of them found a single time. 22% of the sample comes from the top ten. The source material was PBMCs or a T cell subset sorted from them (not recorded which). These receptor sequences come from a man between 18 and 35 years old who had mild COVID-19 (a few samples of this study predate the infection). The sample titles of this study are shuffled in the database, so cell type and time point are left out; the donor was told from shared clones.

This clonotype occurred a few times. V is TRBV6-6 and J is TRBJ2-7; a weak D match, TRBD1 (5 bases). The germline CDR1 and CDR2 sequences are MNHNY and SVGAGI (reference sequence). The CDR3 extends over 14 amino acids. V lost 7 bases, J lost 2 bases, and 15 bases lay in between. CDR3 protein: CASTGRQGTYEQYV. DNA of the CDR3: TGTGCCAGCACCGGCCGCCAGGGTACCTACGAGCAGTACGTC.

The table lists this clonotype with a few counts. The rearrangement links TRBV12-3 or TRBV12-4 to TRBJ2-1; TRBD1 might be the D (6 bases). With 5 bases removed from V and 7 bases from J, the gap between germline ends came to 15 bases. CDR3 size: 14 residues. In DNA form, the CDR3 reads TGTGCCAGCAGTCCCGGACAGCAATGGAATGAGCAGTTCTTC. Its translation: CASSPGQQWNEQFF.

This clonotype was recorded at least ten times. For the CDR3, the DNA is TGTGCCAGCAGTCTCGCGGAGGGTCAGCAGTACGTC. This gives the protein CASSLAEGQQYV. The chain recombines TRBV28 with TRBJ2-7; D perhaps matches TRBD2 (6 bases). Germline V gene sequence: CDR1 MDHEN, CDR2 SYDVKM. The V end was cut by 5 bases, the J end by 8 bases, with 13 bases between. The CDR3 sequence is 12 residues long.